In its sample, the clone carrying this T cell receptor beta chain was seen a few times. Its antigen remains unknown. In making TCR cDNA, 5'RACE template switching added a universal primer site and UMIs to it. TCRdb re-derived calls from the 5' RACE reads in MiXCR, one entry per CDR3 protein. The sample records 300,000 to 350,000 distinct CDR3 sequences, about 11% being singletons. The sample is drawn from a study of T cells after yellow fever vaccination. Study results and caveats: Repertoires sorted by FACS could include abundant clonotypes that are contaminants from the bulk population.

The CDR3 sequence is 16 residues long. Germline assignment: CDR1 SEHNR and CDR2 FQNEAQ (reference sequence). V gave up 10 bases and J gave up 0 bases, with 16 bases separating them. The chain carries TRBV7-9 and TRBJ2-6; D may match TRBD1 or TRBD2 (6 bases each). The TCR originated in a man between 18 and 35 years old who received the YFV17D yellow fever vaccine. The material was CD4+ T cells sorted from PBMCs, obtained 45 days after the yellow fever booster vaccination. As DNA, the CDR3 is TGTGCCACCGGAGGGGGAACCCACTCTGGGGCCAACGTCCTGACTTTC. Its translation is CATGGGTHSGANVLTF.